This passage covers 2 T cell receptor beta chains from one sample sequenced in a study of cytotoxic CD8 clonotypes in ibrutinib-treated CLL. Sequenced by immunoSEQ multiplex PCR; TCRdb stores in-frame clones only, minus some. Among some 200,000 clones listed, roughly 65% were seen once. The starting material was PBMCs, obtained after 12 months of ibrutinib treatment. The origin of the receptors is a human donor with chronic lymphocytic leukemia.

V and J are TRBV14 and TRBJ1-5; D unresolved. The germline CDR1 and CDR2 sequences are SGHDN and FVKESK. The CDR3 is 15 amino acids. Deletions cut 4 bases from V and 0 bases from J, with 10 bases between. CDR3 nucleotide sequence: TGTGCCAGCAGCCGTAGCGGGTATAGCAATCAGCCCCAGCATTTT. This encodes CASSRSGYSNQPQHF.

The sample holds many counts of this clone. The rearrangement links TRBV5-1 to TRBJ1-2; the match to TRBD1 covers 9 bases. Per germline, CDR1 SGHRS and CDR2 YFSETQ. CDR3 length equals 17 residues. Unmatched junction bases numbered 10, after V lost 2 bases and J lost 2 bases. The CDR3 DNA follows: TGCGCCAGCAGCTTAATGACAGGGGGAAGAGCGAACTATGGCTACACCTTC. Residues: CASSLMTGGRANYGYTF.